This T cell receptor beta chain appears in the sequencing data of a study of blood T cell repertoires in COVID-19. Study at large: There were acute and convalescent COVID-19 samples, and they came from the United States, Italy and Spain. The analysed material was cDNA or gDNA that came from T cells, B-cell-depleted T cells, or PBMCs.

A single count supports this clone. As originally analysed: Reference gene primer amplification in the assay estimated nucleated cell counts. The repertoire was sequenced with immunoSEQ multiplex PCR; TCRdb's copy has only in-frame clones and lacks some. V and J calls and clone size are those listed in that table; D and trimming were worked out from the DNA. Of more than 95,000 clones listed, around 90% are singletons. Germline CDR1 MDHEN, CDR2 SYDVKM. After removal of 1 base from V and 5 bases from J, the junction contained 9 bases not matched to a gene. The CDR3 is made up of 16 amino acids. Sequences were obtained from peripheral blood. The genes are TRBV28 and TRBJ2-5; 8 positions match TRBD2. This clonotype was obtained from a human donor in a cohort sampled during active COVID-19. CDR3 sequence reads: CASSLYSGGPGETQYF. The CDR3 region has the DNA TGTGCCAGCAGTTTATATTCGGGAGGGCCAGGGGAGACCCAGTACTTC.